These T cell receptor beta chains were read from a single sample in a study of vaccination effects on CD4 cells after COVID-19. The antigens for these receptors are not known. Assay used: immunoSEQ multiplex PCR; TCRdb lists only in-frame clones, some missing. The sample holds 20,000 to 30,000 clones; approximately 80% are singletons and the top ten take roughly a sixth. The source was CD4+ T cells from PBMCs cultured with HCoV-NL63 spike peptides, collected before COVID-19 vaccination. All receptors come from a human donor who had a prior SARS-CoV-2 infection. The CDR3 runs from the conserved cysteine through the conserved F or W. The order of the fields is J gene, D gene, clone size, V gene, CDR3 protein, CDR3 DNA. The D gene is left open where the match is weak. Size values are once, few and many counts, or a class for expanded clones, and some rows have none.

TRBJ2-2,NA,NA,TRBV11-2,CAVRGTENTGELFF,TGTGCCGTCCGGGGGACAGAGAACACCGGGGAGCTGTTTTTT
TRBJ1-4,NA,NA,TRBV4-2,CASSQDLGVGEKLFF,TGTGCCAGCAGCCAAGATCTGGGGGTAGGAGAAAAACTGTTTTTT
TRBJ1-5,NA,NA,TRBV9,CASSVDGVQPQHF,TGTGCCAGCAGCGTAGATGGGGTACAGCCCCAGCATTTT
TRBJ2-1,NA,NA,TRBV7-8,CASSQNNEQFF,TGTGCCAGCAGCCAGAACAATGAGCAGTTCTTC
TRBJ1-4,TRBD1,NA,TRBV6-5,CASRSGQGNEKLFF,TGTGCCAGCAGATCGGGACAGGGGAATGAAAAACTGTTTTTT
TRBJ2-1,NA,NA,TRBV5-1,CASSLGGPGLNEQFF,TGCGCCAGCAGCTTGGGGGGGCCGGGACTCAATGAGCAGTTCTTC
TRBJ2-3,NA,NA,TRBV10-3,CAISEGKIFRQDTQYF,TGTGCCATCAGTGAGGGTAAGATTTTTCGACAAGATACGCAGTATTTT
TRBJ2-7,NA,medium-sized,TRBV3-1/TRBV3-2,CASSQVPYEQYF,TGTGCCAGCAGCCAAGTGCCTTACGAGCAGTACTTC
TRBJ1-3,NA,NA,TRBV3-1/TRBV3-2,CASSRSDATGNTIYF,TGTGCCAGCAGCCGATCGGACGCCACTGGAAACACCATATATTTT
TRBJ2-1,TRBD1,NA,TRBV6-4,CASSGSEGAGEQFF,TGTGCCAGCAGTGGGTCAGAGGGGGCCGGCGAGCAGTTCTTC
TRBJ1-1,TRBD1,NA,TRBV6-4,CASGGQGRTEAFF,TGTGCCAGCGGAGGACAGGGAAGGACTGAAGCTTTCTTT
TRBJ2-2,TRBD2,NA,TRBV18,CASSLSRGLAGGGTGELFF,TGTGCCAGCTCACTCTCCCGCGGACTAGCGGGAGGGGGCACCGGGGAGCTGTTTTTT
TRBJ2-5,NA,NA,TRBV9,CASSVDRDTQYF,TGTGCCAGCAGCGTAGATAGGGACACCCAGTACTTC
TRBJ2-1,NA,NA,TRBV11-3,CASSPRGRGDNEQFF,TGTGCCAGCAGCCCCCGGGGGCGGGGTGATAATGAGCAGTTCTTC
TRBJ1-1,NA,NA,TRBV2,CASTREGNTEAFF,TGTGCCAGTACTCGAGAGGGTAACACTGAAGCTTTCTTT
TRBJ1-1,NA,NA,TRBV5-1,CASSEWGATEAFF,TGCGCCAGCAGCGAATGGGGCGCCACTGAAGCTTTCTTT
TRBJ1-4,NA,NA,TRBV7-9,CASRFSDYNEKLFF,TGTGCCAGCCGATTCTCGGACTATAATGAAAAACTGTTTTTT
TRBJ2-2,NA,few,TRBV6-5,CASRRLANTGELFF,TGTGCCAGCAGGCGACTAGCGAACACCGGGGAGCTGTTTTTT
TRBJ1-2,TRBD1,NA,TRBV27,CASRRTGQGALSGYTF,TGTGCCAGCAGGCGGACAGGACAGGGGGCCCTCTCTGGCTACACCTTC
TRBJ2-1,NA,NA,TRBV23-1,CASSQSRVRGVHEQFF,TGCGCCAGCAGTCAATCGAGGGTAAGAGGAGTCCATGAGCAGTTCTTC
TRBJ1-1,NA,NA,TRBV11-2,CASSLDRGTEAFF,TGTGCCAGCAGCTTAGATCGGGGGACTGAAGCTTTCTTT
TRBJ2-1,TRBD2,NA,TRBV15,CATSRGSGGTNEQFF,TGTGCCACCAGCAGAGGTAGCGGGGGGACCAATGAGCAGTTCTTC
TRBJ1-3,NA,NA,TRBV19,CASIRGWADSGNTIYF,TGTGCCAGTATCCGGGGGTGGGCGGACTCTGGAAACACCATATATTTT
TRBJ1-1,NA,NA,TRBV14,CASSGRGRAFF,TGTGCCAGCTCTGGCAGGGGAAGGGCTTTCTTT
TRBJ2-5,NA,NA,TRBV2,CASRTGTFGTQYF,TGTGCCAGCAGGACAGGGACTTTCGGGACCCAGTACTTC
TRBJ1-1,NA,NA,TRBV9,CASSVDPGGTEAFF,TGTGCCAGCAGCGTAGACCCGGGCGGGACTGAAGCTTTCTTT
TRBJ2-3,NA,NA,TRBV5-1,CASSLGQDTDTQYF,TGCGCCAGCAGCTTGGGACAGGACACAGATACGCAGTATTTT
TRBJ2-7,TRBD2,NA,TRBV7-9,CASSLGVASGYEQYF,TGTGCCAGCAGCTTAGGTGTGGCTAGCGGCTACGAGCAGTACTTC
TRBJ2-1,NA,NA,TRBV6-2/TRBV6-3,CASSSGPSRWNEQFF,TGTGCCAGCAGTTCGGGACCATCAAGGTGGAATGAGCAGTTCTTC
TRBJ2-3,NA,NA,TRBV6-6,CASSYSRRTSTDTQYF,TGTGCCAGCAGTTACTCGCGAAGAACTAGCACAGATACGCAGTATTTT
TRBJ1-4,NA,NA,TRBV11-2,CASSYATNEKLFF,TGTGCCAGCAGCTATGCAACTAATGAAAAACTGTTTTTT
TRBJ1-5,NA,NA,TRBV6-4,CASSDSIRFQIHQPQHF,TGTGCCAGCAGTGACTCGATTAGATTCCAGATCCATCAGCCCCAGCATTTT
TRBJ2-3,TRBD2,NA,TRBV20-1,CSASMGLAGDPDTQYF,TGCAGTGCTAGTATGGGGCTAGCGGGAGACCCAGATACGCAGTATTTT
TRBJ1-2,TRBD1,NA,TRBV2,CATEDRGGYTF,TGTGCCACGGAGGACAGGGGTGGCTACACCTTC
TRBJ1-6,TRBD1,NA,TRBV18,CASSLQQGADSPLHF,TGTGCCAGCTCACTACAACAGGGGGCGGATTCACCCCTCCACTTT
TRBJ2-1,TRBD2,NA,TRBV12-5,CASGFPPRTSGHNEQFF,TGTGCTAGTGGTTTCCCTCCCCGGACTAGCGGTCACAATGAGCAGTTCTTC
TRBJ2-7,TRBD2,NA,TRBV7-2,CASRKTSGKDEQYF,TGTGCCAGCAGGAAGACTAGCGGGAAGGACGAGCAGTACTTC
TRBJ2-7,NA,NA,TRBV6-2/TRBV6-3,CASGPPPGLKDHEQYF,TGTGCCAGCGGCCCCCCTCCGGGACTCAAGGACCACGAGCAGTACTTC
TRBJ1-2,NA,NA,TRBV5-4,CASSEQGAYYGYTF,TGTGCCAGCAGCGAACAGGGAGCTTACTATGGCTACACCTTC
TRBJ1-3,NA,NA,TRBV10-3,CAISESIAASGNTIYF,TGTGCCATCAGTGAGTCTATTGCCGCGTCTGGAAACACCATATATTTT
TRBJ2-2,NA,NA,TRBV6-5,CASSDRYQNTGELFF,TGTGCCAGCAGCGACAGATATCAGAACACCGGGGAGCTGTTTTTT